This TCR beta chain came from a study of cytomegalovirus exposure and HLA in healthy donors. In regard to this clone: Its specificity is unknown.

Regarding the study as a whole: The presence/absence work took it that sequencing depth was about the same across donors. Available immune exposure information covered CMV serostatus only. HLA allele associations emerged for around 15,000 TCR beta sequences in a later analysis, at 0.05 false discovery rate. The study flagged roughly 160 TCR beta chains as cytomegalovirus-associated.

Use of 60 Vbeta and 13 Jbeta primers characterized the PCR. Profiled with immunoSEQ multiplex PCR; TCRdb holds only in-frame clones, not every one. The table lists about 260,000 clones, roughly four fifths of them singletons. The V gene's germline CDR1 is SGHVS and CDR2 FNYEAQ. There are 15 residues in the CDR3. Losses at the gene ends were 5 bases for V and 7 bases for J; bases not matched to a gene: 8. The receptor comes from a woman between 40 and 55 years old in good health and CMV-seropositive. V gene TRBV7-6 combines with J gene TRBJ2-7; 13 bases fit TRBD2. The specimen was PBMCs. The CDR3 DNA follows: TGTGCCAGCAGCGCGGGACTAGCGGGACCTACGGAGCAGTACTTC. Translated, it gives CASSAGLAGPTEQYF.